The T cell receptor (beta chain) described here comes from a study of T cell responses to AZD1222 COVID-19 vaccine. The study, taken as a whole, reports: Breadth and depth of Spike-specific TCRs rose after two AZD1222 doses. Only after the peak T cell response were repertoires sampled.

On this clone: The antigen remains undetermined.

This table comes from immunoSEQ multiplex PCR, and its TCRdb copy is limited to in-frame clones, with some not included. The profile shows more than 120,000 clones, 86% of them singletons. Second doses that came at about 4 or about 12 weeks were put together. The receptor comes from an adult who received the AZD1222 COVID-19 vaccine. This sample comprised peripheral blood, obtained 28 days after the second AZD1222 dose.

CDR3 in DNA: TGCGCCAGCAGTGAGGGTTTATTGGGAGCTTTCTTT. Its protein is CASSEGLLGAFF. The chain uses TRBV10-2 and TRBJ1-1; unclear D gene. Deletions cut 2 bases from V and 10 bases from J, with 11 bases between. Germline V gives CDR1 WSHSY, CDR2 SAAADI. The CDR3 contains 12 residues.